These 7 T cell receptor beta chains came from one sample sequenced in a study of beta chain features in type 1 diabetes. Findings of the study overall: In all four CD4+ subsets, TCRB CDR3 length was significantly, moderately reduced in type 1 diabetes.

All of the isolated RNA was reverse transcribed, so expressed TCRB transcripts were sequenced. Clones were read by immunoSEQ multiplex PCR, and TCRdb kept only the in-frame ones, dropping some. The sample contains approximately 100,000 clones, over 25% of which appear only once. For these TCRs, the target antigens are not known. Sequencing used central memory CD4+ T cells from blood. All receptors come from a woman under 30 with type 1 diabetes.

This clone has only a few counts. The chain recombines TRBV28 with TRBJ2-2, with a possible D match to TRBD2 (6 bases). Looked up from germline, CDR1 is MDHEN and CDR2 is SYDVKM. Trimming took off 4 bases at V and 4 bases at J, with 16 bases between the two ends. The CDR3 sequence is 16 residues long. The CDR3 DNA reads TGTGCCAGCAGTTCCCAATTCAAGCGGGCCACCGGGGAGCTGTTTTTT. As protein: CASSSQFKRATGELFF. Using reference TRBV28 and TRBJ2-2 for the parts outside the CDR3, the full variable domain is DVKVTQSSRYLVKRTGEKVFLECVQDMDHENMFWYRQDPGLGLRLIYFSYDVKMKEKGDIPEGYSVSREKKERFSLILESASTNQTSMYLCASSSQFKRATGELFFGEGSRLTVL.

J is TRBJ1-5 and V is TRBV19; D might be TRBD1 (6 bases). The V end lost 3 bases, the J end lost 3 bases, and 18 bases lay between the germline ends. In germline, CDR1 is LNHDA, CDR2 SQIVND (reference sequence). There are 17 residues in the CDR3. Here the CDR3 reads CASSIAGGGVNNQPQHF. DNA for the CDR3: TGTGCCAGTAGTATCGCGGGAGGGGGGGTTAACAATCAGCCCCAGCATTTT.

The rearrangement uses TRBV7-3 and TRBJ1-2; D gene unclear. This CDR3 contains 15 residues. Trimming removed 0 bases from V and 4 bases from J, with 12 bases in between. Germline CDR1 is SGHTA and CDR2 is FQGTGA. In DNA, the CDR3 is TGTGCCAGCAGCTTAACGGGAGGGAAAGGCTATGGCTACACCTTC. Amino acids: CASSLTGGKGYGYTF.

This chain connects TRBV7-2 to TRBJ2-5; a possible D gene is TRBD1 (6 bases). V lost 5 bases and J lost 5, with 15 bases in between. The CDR3 contains 14 residues. In germline, CDR1 is SGHTA, CDR2 FQGNSA. The CDR3 DNA reads TGTGCCAGCAGCCCCCGACAGGATTTGGAGACCCAGTACTTC. Its protein is CASSPRQDLETQYF.

The chain combines TRBV5-1 with TRBJ1-5; D is possibly TRBD1 (5 bases). The CDR3 contains 15 residues. Trimming took off 0 bases at V and 7 bases at J, with 14 bases between the two ends. CDR1 and CDR2 (germline): SGHRS, YFSETQ. The CDR3 loop is CASSLAPGSLQPQHF. The CDR3 nucleotides are TGCGCCAGCAGCTTGGCCCCAGGGTCCCTACAGCCCCAGCATTTT.

V gene TRBV15 combines with J gene TRBJ2-5; 12 bases map to TRBD2. This CDR3 is built from 14 residues. Looked up from germline, CDR1 is LNHNV and CDR2 is YYDKDF (reference sequence). V was clipped by 8 bases and J by 2 bases; unmatched bases: 3. The DNA of the CDR3 is TGTGCCACCGAGACTAGCGGGAGTCAAGAGACCCAGTACTTC. Protein: CATETSGSQETQYF.

This chain uses TRBV11-3 with TRBJ2-2; possibly TRBD2 for D (6 bases). Germline CDR1 is SGHNT and CDR2 is YENEEA. The CDR3 loop spans 15 amino acids. The V end lost 5 bases, the J end lost 6 bases, and 16 bases lay between the germline ends. The CDR3 DNA is TGTGCCAGCAGCCCGGGACTTATGGTGGCCGGGGAGCTGTTTTTT. Its translation is CASSPGLMVAGELFF.